This T cell receptor (beta chain) originates from a study of blood T cell repertoires in COVID-19. From germline, CDR1 is SGDLS and CDR2 YYNGEE. V shed 0 bases, J shed 2 bases, and the junction held 3 bases outside the gene matches. The CDR3 has 15 amino acids. Assay: immunoSEQ multiplex PCR; the TCRdb copy retains only in-frame clones and omits some. The sample has 250,000 to 300,000 clones, around nine tenths seen once; the top ten hold approximately 2%. This sequence joins TRBV9 and TRBJ2-5; 8 nucleotides align to TRBD2. The specimen sequenced was PBMCs or T cells enriched from blood (not recorded which). This TCR derives from a woman in her sixties who had recovered from COVID-19. The CDR3 DNA sequence: TGTGCCAGCAGCGTAGCGGGCGGGAGGCAAGAGACCCAGTACTTC. Translation gives CASSVAGGRQETQYF. Combining the CDR3 with reference TRBV9 and TRBJ2-5 gives the whole variable domain DSGVTQTPKHLITATGQRVTLRCSPRSGDLSVYWYQQSLDQGLQFLIQYYNGEERAKGNILERFSAQQFPDLHSELNLSSLELGDSALYFCASSVAGGRQETQYFGPGTRLLVL.